Listed here are 21 T cell receptor beta chains from one sample, sequenced in a study of cytomegalovirus exposure and HLA in healthy donors. Using immunoSEQ multiplex PCR, the repertoire was profiled, and TCRdb retains in-frame clones only, with some absent. This table holds a few hundred thousand clones, roughly 90% found once. The sequencing input was PBMCs. The receptor set was obtained from a woman in her late teens or twenties in good health and CMV-seronegative.

The J gene is TRBJ2-1, the V gene TRBV30; D is perhaps TRBD2 (5 bases). CDR1 GTSNPN and CDR2 SVGIG come from the germline V gene (reference sequence). V was clipped by 5 bases and J by 6 bases, with 14 bases between them. This CDR3 region has 13 residues. CDR3 amino acids: CAWSYGEGNEQFF. In DNA, the CDR3 is TGTGCCTGGTCTTACGGAGAGGGCAATGAGCAGTTCTTC.

The chain combines TRBV6-5 with TRBJ2-7; 9 bases fit TRBD1. Looked up from germline, CDR1 is MNHEY and CDR2 is SVGAGI. V shed 6 bases, J shed 7 bases, and the junction held 10 bases outside the gene matches. The CDR3 extends over 14 amino acids. CDR3 in amino acids: CASSPWTGVEEQYF. The CDR3 coding sequence is TGTGCCAGCAGCCCCTGGACAGGGGTGGAAGAGCAGTACTTC.

The chain employs TRBV9 and TRBJ2-7, with TRBD2 matching 14 bases. CDR1 and CDR2 from the germline V gene are SGDLS and YYNGEE. CDR3 length: 15 amino acids. The J segment lost 5 bases and the V segment lost 3 bases, leaving 4 bases of the junction unmatched. The CDR3 coding sequence is TGTGCCAGCAGCGGCGGGACTAGCGGGAGTCACGAGCAGTACTTC. Translating it yields CASSGGTSGSHEQYF.

CDR3 coding DNA: TGTGCCAGCAGCCTCCGCAGCAATGAGCAGTTCTTC. It encodes CASSLRSNEQFF. The chain couples TRBV5-4 to TRBJ2-1; D is unresolved. The CDR3 length is 12 residues. Trimming took 4 bases from V and 6 from J, leaving 8 bases between them. Per the germline V gene, CDR1 is SGHNT and CDR2 is YYREEE (reference sequence).

The J gene is TRBJ1-1, the V gene TRBV11-1, with D unclear. Germline CDR1 SGHAT, CDR2 FQDESV (reference sequence). Trimming left V 2 bases short and J 0 bases short, with 4 bases between. The CDR3 runs to 13 residues. The CDR3 sequence is CASSLSLNTEAFF. The DNA for the CDR3 is TGTGCCAGCAGCTTATCTTTGAACACTGAAGCTTTCTTT.

The chain combines TRBV23-1 with TRBJ2-3; 9 nucleotides align to TRBD2. TRBV23-1 is given ORF status, its function remaining uncertain. V shed 8 bases and J 4 bases; nucleotides not matched to a gene: 16. The CDR3 is made up of 17 amino acids. The CDR3 is CASGIPKREDPADTQYF. In DNA form, the CDR3 reads TGCGCCAGCGGGATACCAAAGCGGGAGGATCCGGCAGATACGCAGTATTTT.

The chain employs TRBV6-5 and TRBJ1-2; TRBD1 matches at 8 bases. Trimming cost V 6 bases and J 8 bases; bases outside gene matches: 5. This CDR3 spans 12 amino acids. Germline values: CDR1 MNHEY, CDR2 SVGAGI. CDR3 DNA sequence: TGTGCCAGCAGAGGACAGGGATTGGGCTACACCTTC. Translating gives CASRGQGLGYTF.

This sequence joins TRBV7-6 and TRBJ2-1; TRBD2 matches 11 bases. The V gene end was trimmed by 8 bases and the J gene end by 0 bases; junction bases not matched to a gene: 9. The CDR3 sequence is 17 residues long. Germline V gene sequence: CDR1 SGHVS, CDR2 FNYEAQ. The DNA of the CDR3 is TGTGCCAGCGGGGTTGCGGGACTAGCGGACTCCTACAATGAGCAGTTCTTC. Encoded protein: CASGVAGLADSYNEQFF.

The CDR3 DNA sequence: TGTGCCAGCAGCGCAGGGGGCGACGGGTCCTACGAGCAGTACTTC. Protein sequence: CASSAGGDGSYEQYF. The V gene is TRBV6-1, the J gene TRBJ2-7; 8 bases are a match to TRBD1. J gave up 1 base and V 6 bases, and 8 bases lay outside the gene matches. The germline gives CDR1 MNHNS, CDR2 SASEGT. The CDR3 length is 15 residues.

The chain uses TRBV28 and TRBJ2-7; 9 bases line up with TRBD1. Germline assignment: CDR1 MDHEN and CDR2 SYDVKM. The CDR3 has 16 residues. The ends lost 5 bases at V and 2 bases at J; junction bases unmatched: 10. The CDR3 sequence: CASSTYGTGSPYEQYF. The CDR3 DNA is TGTGCCAGCAGTACCTATGGGACAGGGAGTCCCTACGAGCAGTACTTC.

This chain joins TRBV5-4 and TRBJ1-2; the match to TRBD1 covers 7 bases. Germline trimming cut 2 bases from V and 8 bases from J; bases unmatched to any gene: 12. CDR1 and CDR2 from the germline V gene are SGHNT and YYREEE (reference sequence). CDR3 length: 15 residues. CDR3: CASSFSPDRAPGYTF. CDR3 bases: TGTGCCAGCAGCTTCTCCCCCGACAGGGCGCCAGGCTACACCTTC.

The V gene is TRBV6-5, the J gene TRBJ2-1, with 15 bases that match TRBD2. This CDR3 contains 15 residues. Germline trimming cut 6 bases from V and 10 bases from J; bases unmatched to any gene: 7. Germline CDR1 reads MNHEY; CDR2 reads SVGAGI. The CDR3 DNA is TGTGCCAGCAGCCCCGTCGGGACTAGCGGGAGGGAGCAGTTCTTC. Encoded protein: CASSPVGTSGREQFF.

J is TRBJ1-1 and V is TRBV18; TRBD1 matches 8 bases. The CDR3 is made up of 17 amino acids. Germline CDR1 KGHSH, CDR2 LQKENI. The ends lost 4 bases at V and 1 base at J; junction bases unmatched: 11. DNA of the CDR3: TGTGCCAGCTCACTACGTTCAGGGGGCGCATCGAACACTGAAGCTTTCTTT. Translating gives CASSLRSGGASNTEAFF.

This sequence joins TRBV2 and TRBJ2-5, with a possible D match to TRBD1 (5 bases). V gave up 1 base and J gave up 4 bases, with 16 bases separating them. Per germline, CDR1 SNHLY and CDR2 FYNNEI. This CDR3 has 16 amino acids. The CDR3 loop reads CASSEEPPGSGETQYF. CDR3 DNA sequence: TGTGCCAGCAGTGAAGAGCCCCCAGGGTCCGGAGAGACCCAGTACTTC.

This clone was seen a few times. The chain employs TRBV27 and TRBJ1-5; 9 nucleotides match TRBD1. The CDR3 spans 14 residues. The ends lost 5 bases at V and 6 bases at J; junction bases unmatched: 5. Per germline, CDR1 MNHEY and CDR2 SMNVEV (reference sequence). The CDR3 DNA is TGTGCCAGCAGTACCGACAGGGGGGTTCAGCCCCAGCATTTT. Translated, it gives CASSTDRGVQPQHF.

The gene calls are TRBV9 and TRBJ2-1; TRBD1 matches 8 bases. CDR3 size: 15 residues. Germline-derived CDR1 and CDR2 are SGDLS and YYNGEE. V was pared by 4 bases and J by 1 base, with 4 bases of the junction left unmatched. CDR3 protein: CASSPGQGSYNEQFF. The DNA of the CDR3 is TGTGCCAGCAGCCCCGGACAGGGTTCCTACAATGAGCAGTTCTTC.

This chain connects TRBV7-2 to TRBJ2-5; the D is unclear. The CDR3 sequence is 14 residues long. Germline CDR1 SGHTA, CDR2 FQGNSA. V was trimmed by 5 bases and J by 5 bases, leaving 15 bases between them. The CDR3 sequence: CASSQSPIGETQYF. The CDR3 bases are TGTGCCAGCAGCCAATCCCCCATCGGGGAGACCCAGTACTTC.

The chain uses TRBV7-2 and TRBJ2-5; D is possibly TRBD2 (5 bases). V lost 1 base to trimming and J lost 5 bases, with 11 bases between them. This CDR3 is built from 14 residues. Germline CDR1 reads SGHTA; CDR2 reads FQGNSA. This CDR3 reads CASSLEGGWETQYF. The CDR3 nucleotides read TGTGCCAGCAGCTTAGAGGGCGGGTGGGAGACCCAGTACTTC.

This clone showed up just once. The gene calls are TRBV6-5 and TRBJ2-7; D perhaps matches TRBD1 (5 bases). Germline V gene lookup returns CDR1 MNHEY and CDR2 SVGAGI. The CDR3 spans 12 residues. V was cut by 7 bases and J by 2 bases, with 9 bases left in between. The CDR3: CASKGLTYEQYF. The CDR3 DNA reads TGTGCCAGCAAGGGGCTAACCTACGAGCAGTACTTC.

The chain uses TRBV4-1 and TRBJ2-2; 8 nucleotides agree with TRBD2. Trimming took 1 base from V and 5 from J; bases not matched to a gene: 9. Germline V gene sequence: CDR1 MGHRA, CDR2 YSYEKL. This CDR3 region has 17 residues. In DNA, the CDR3 is TGCGCCAGCAGCCAAGTCCCAGCGGGAGTAATGACCGGGGAGCTGTTTTTT. Translated: CASSQVPAGVMTGELFF.

The J gene is TRBJ2-2, the V gene TRBV2; 13 nucleotides line up with TRBD2. From germline, CDR1 is SNHLY and CDR2 FYNNEI. The junction had 10 bases not matched to a gene; V was cut back by 11 bases and J by 7 bases. This CDR3 is built from 15 residues. CDR3 DNA: TGTGCCTCATGCGGACTAGCGGGAGTGGGCGGGGAGCTGTTTTTT. As protein: CASCGLAGVGGELFF.